One sample yielded the 29 T cell receptor beta chains listed below, sequenced in a study of beta chain features in type 1 diabetes. The study, taken as a whole, reports: Patients with Type 1 diabetes showed moderately but significantly shorter TCRB CDR3s in all four CD4+ subsets.

Expressed TCRB transcripts were sequenced after all isolated RNA was converted to cDNA. Libraries were prepared by immunoSEQ multiplex PCR; TCRdb keeps only in-frame clonotypes and omits some of them. Here the sample spans about 700,000 clones, around an eighth being singletons. No antigen has been identified for these receptors. The sample consisted of naive CD4+ T cells from blood. Receptor source: a man aged 18 to 29 with type 1 diabetes.

A few counts support this clone. The chain has TRBV19 and TRBJ2-7; 7 bases align to TRBD1. The germline gives CDR1 LNHDA, CDR2 SQIVND (reference sequence). The CDR3 spans 14 residues. V shed 5 bases and J 2 bases; nucleotides not matched to a gene: 6. Here the CDR3 reads CASSLPGTAYEQYF. For the CDR3, the DNA is TGTGCCAGTAGTCTTCCCGGGACAGCCTACGAGCAGTACTTC. The full variable domain, with the rest looked up from reference TRBV19 and TRBJ2-7, is DGGITQSPKYLFRKEGQNVTLSCEQNLNHDAMYWYRQDPGQGLRLIYYSQIVNDFQKGDIAEGYSVSREKKESFPLTVTSAQKNPTAFYLCASSLPGTAYEQYFGPGTRLTVT.

The CDR3 DNA is TGTGCCAGCAGTTACTCGACCGTGGCAGTCAACGGCTACACCTTC. Encoded protein: CASSYSTVAVNGYTF. The rearrangement uses TRBV6-5 and TRBJ1-2; D is unresolved. Germline lookup yields CDR1 MNHEY and CDR2 SVGAGI. Trimming cost V 0 bases and J 8 bases, with 16 bases left between them. The CDR3 loop spans 15 amino acids.

This clone was observed a handful of times. This chain links TRBV27 with TRBJ2-3; possible D gene TRBD1, 5 bases. The CDR3 is made up of 13 amino acids. Germline assignment: CDR1 MNHEY and CDR2 SMNVEV (reference sequence). V gave up 6 bases and J gave up 1 base, with 8 bases separating them. For the CDR3, the DNA is TGTGCCAGCAGGGTGACAGGCACAGATACGCAGTATTTT. This translates into CASRVTGTDTQYF.

The J gene is TRBJ1-2, the V gene TRBV28; D is unclear. This CDR3 has 14 residues. V was trimmed by 4 bases and J by 0 bases, leaving 9 bases between them. Germline V gene sequence: CDR1 MDHEN, CDR2 SYDVKM. The CDR3 protein is CASSSPASNYGYTF. In nucleotides, the CDR3 is TGTGCCAGCAGTTCGCCAGCCTCTAACTATGGCTACACCTTC.

This clone was detected only a few times. The chain is built from TRBV28 and TRBJ2-5; no clear D. The germline V gene encodes CDR1 MDHEN and CDR2 SYDVKM. The CDR3 sequence is 15 residues long. V dropped 2 bases and J dropped 2 bases, with 12 bases sitting between them. The CDR3 DNA is TGTGCCAGCAGTTTAGCCCAGACGACTCAAGAGACCCAGTACTTC. Translated: CASSLAQTTQETQYF.

The rearrangement links TRBV9 to TRBJ2-2; weak D call: TRBD1 (6 bases). Per germline, CDR1 SGDLS and CDR2 YYNGEE. This CDR3 has 15 amino acids. Trimming stripped 4 bases from V and 4 bases from J, with 14 bases between. The CDR3 nucleotides are TGTGCCAGCAGCCAAGAAGACAGGCCCACCGGGGAGCTGTTTTTT. This encodes CASSQEDRPTGELFF.

This clone appeared a few times. This chain uses TRBV30 with TRBJ2-3; 13 bases line up with TRBD2. This CDR3 has 15 amino acids. Trimming took 0 bases from V and 6 from J; bases not matched to a gene: 3. CDR1 and CDR2 from the germline V gene are GTSNPN and SVGIG (reference sequence). The CDR3 reads CAWSVLAGGRDTQYF. The CDR3 region has the DNA TGTGCCTGGAGTGTACTAGCGGGGGGGCGGGATACGCAGTATTTT.

The sample holds a few counts of this clone. This chain joins TRBV6-1 and TRBJ2-1, with D perhaps TRBD2 (5 bases). With 1 base removed from V and 8 bases from J, the gap between germline ends came to 9 bases. Per germline, CDR1 MNHNS and CDR2 SASEGT. This CDR3 is built from 13 residues. CDR3 DNA sequence: TGTGCCAGCAGTGAAGGTGGGAGCGATGAGCAGTTCTTC. Amino acids: CASSEGGSDEQFF.

The chain combines TRBV28 with TRBJ2-7, with D tentatively TRBD1 (6 bases). The CDR3 is 15 residues long. The germline gives CDR1 MDHEN, CDR2 SYDVKM. V dropped 3 bases and J dropped 2 bases, with 14 bases sitting between them. CDR3 bases: TGTGCCAGCAGTTTCCCGGGACACTCGACCTACGAGCAGTACTTC. Translated, it gives CASSFPGHSTYEQYF. Looking up the rest from reference TRBV28 and TRBJ2-7 gives the full variable domain: DVKVTQSSRYLVKRTGEKVFLECVQDMDHENMFWYRQDPGLGLRLIYFSYDVKMKEKGDIPEGYSVSREKKERFSLILESASTNQTSMYLCASSFPGHSTYEQYFGPGTRLTVT.

This chain joins TRBV28 and TRBJ1-2, with 9 nucleotides matching TRBD1. V lost 6 bases and J lost 3; bases outside the gene matches: 8. Germline V gene sequence: CDR1 MDHEN, CDR2 SYDVKM. The length of the CDR3 is 15 residues. This CDR3 is CASSVTGQGDYGYTF. The CDR3 nucleotides read TGTGCCAGCAGCGTTACGGGACAGGGAGACTATGGCTACACCTTC.

This chain joins TRBV30 and TRBJ2-3; D is uncertain. Germline loops: CDR1 GTSNPN, CDR2 SVGIG (reference sequence). Trimming took off 3 bases at V and 6 bases at J, with 13 bases between the two ends. The CDR3 is 13 amino acids. CDR3 amino acids: CAWRSGPADTQYF. CDR3 in DNA: TGTGCCTGGAGGTCGGGTCCGGCGGATACGCAGTATTTT.

J is TRBJ1-2 and V is TRBV15; 10 bases match TRBD1. The CDR3 runs 18 residues. The V gene end was trimmed by 2 bases and the J gene end by 0 bases; junction bases not matched to a gene: 9. Germline CDR1 and CDR2: LNHNV and YYDKDF (reference sequence). In DNA form, the CDR3 reads TGTGCCACCAGCAGACCCTTTCGGGACAGGGGAGCTAACTATGGCTACACCTTC. Protein: CATSRPFRDRGANYGYTF.

This clone was found a few times. Its ends do not fully match the called genes, so a read error is possible. The chain is built from TRBV7-7 and TRBJ2-5; D is possibly TRBD1 or TRBD2 (5 bases each). This CDR3 is 13 amino acids long. CDR1 and CDR2 from the germline V gene are SSHAT and FNYEAQ (reference sequence). The CDR3 nucleotides read TGTGCTAGCAGCTTAGGGACCCAAGAGACCCAGTACTTC. Its protein product is CASSLGTQETQYF.

CDR3 protein: CASSSGDFTDTQYF. The CDR3 DNA reads TGTGCCAGCAGCTCGGGGGACTTTACAGATACGCAGTATTTT. V and J are TRBV5-6 and TRBJ2-3, with D maybe TRBD2 (6 bases). The CDR3 is 14 residues long. Trimming shortened V by 3 bases and J by 3 bases, and 11 bases separated the two germline ends. The germline CDR1 and CDR2 sequences are SGHDT and YYEEEE.

This clone was observed a few times. V is TRBV27 and J is TRBJ2-5; tentatively, D is TRBD1 or TRBD2 (5 bases each). V shed 5 bases and J shed 2 bases, with 15 bases lying between them. Germline V gene data show CDR1 as MNHEY and CDR2 as SMNVEV (reference sequence). This CDR3 comprises 15 residues. The CDR3 bases are TGTGCCAGCAGTCCCGGTTCGGGACGGCAAGAGACCCAGTACTTC. This codes for CASSPGSGRQETQYF.

This clone was observed a handful of times. J is TRBJ1-4 and V is TRBV27; unclear D gene. CDR1 is MNHEY, CDR2 SMNVEV, per germline (reference sequence). The CDR3 spans 14 residues. Trimming removed 4 bases at V and 0 bases at J, with 6 bases between. The CDR3 bases are TGTGCCAGCAGTTCAGGTGCAACTAATGAAAAACTGTTTTTT. Translating gives CASSSGATNEKLFF.

V is TRBV6-1 and J is TRBJ2-1; 7 bases are a match to TRBD1. Per the germline V gene, CDR1 is MNHNS and CDR2 is SASEGT. This CDR3 comprises 16 residues. V lost 2 bases to trimming and J lost 6 bases; unmatched junction nucleotides: 10. In nucleotides, the CDR3 is TGTGCCAGCAGTGAAAAGGGACAGCGAGTCGGCAATGAGCAGTTCTTC. It encodes CASSEKGQRVGNEQFF.

This clone occurred a few times. The CDR3 here is CASSPRDGTSGNTIYF. The CDR3, as DNA: TGCGCCAGCAGCCCCCGGGACGGGACCTCTGGAAACACCATATATTTT. The V call is TRBV4-1, the J call TRBJ1-3; perhaps TRBD1 as D (5 bases). This CDR3 is built from 16 residues. Trimming removed 4 bases at V and 0 bases at J, with 13 bases between. Germline V gene sequence: CDR1 MGHRA, CDR2 YSYEKL.

This clone was observed a handful of times. J is TRBJ2-4 and V is TRBV5-6, with D perhaps TRBD1 (6 bases). Trimming removed 3 bases from V and 6 bases from J, with 13 bases in between. CDR1 is SGHDT, CDR2 YYEEEE, per germline. The CDR3 runs to 14 residues. The CDR3 DNA reads as TGTGCCAGCAGCTCCCAGGGGCCGCTAAACATTCAGTACTTC. Translated: CASSSQGPLNIQYF.

The rearrangement joins TRBV6-4 to TRBJ2-1, with 8 bases that match TRBD2. CDR1 is MRHNA and CDR2 is SNTAGT in the germline V gene. V lost 4 bases and J lost 4; bases outside the gene matches: 6. This CDR3 is 15 amino acids long. The CDR3 sequence is CASSAGGGLYNEQFF. As DNA, the CDR3 is TGTGCCAGCAGTGCAGGCGGGGGGCTTTACAATGAGCAGTTCTTC.

Turning to this clone: The sample carries other DNA sequences with the same CDR3. The chain carries TRBV28 and TRBJ1-1; D unclear. The CDR3 extends over 11 amino acids. Germline loops: CDR1 MDHEN, CDR2 SYDVKM. V was shortened by 6 bases and J by 0 bases, with 2 bases between the two germline ends. CDR3 sequence (DNA): TGTGCCAGCAGATTGAACACTGAAGCTTTCTTT. This translates into CASRLNTEAFF.

The V gene is TRBV7-9, the J gene TRBJ2-7; D ambiguous. The V gene's germline CDR1 is SEHNR and CDR2 FQNEAQ (reference sequence). Trimming pared 5 bases from V and 3 bases from J, leaving 11 bases between. This CDR3 spans 13 amino acids. The CDR3 DNA reads TGTGCCAGCAGCCATCCGGCACGCTACGAGCAGTACTTC. Translation gives CASSHPARYEQYF.

This clone has a handful of counts. The chain employs TRBV6-6 and TRBJ2-1; D might be TRBD1 or TRBD2, each matching 7 bases. CDR3 length: 16 amino acids. Trimming cost V 9 bases and J 0 bases, with 18 bases left between them. The germline V gene encodes CDR1 MNHNY and CDR2 SVGAGI (reference sequence). CDR3 sequence reads: CARRGQRGRSYNEQFF. The CDR3 DNA follows: TGTGCCAGAAGGGGGCAGCGGGGCCGCTCCTACAATGAGCAGTTCTTC.

The chain is built from TRBV6-1 and TRBJ2-2; D not resolved. V lost 6 bases, J lost 5 bases, and 7 bases lay in between. Germline assignment: CDR1 MNHNS and CDR2 SASEGT. The CDR3 runs 12 residues. The CDR3 region is CASSLSTGELFF. For the CDR3, the DNA is TGTGCCAGCAGCCTTTCGACCGGGGAGCTGTTTTTT.

CDR3 sequence: CASSVSGSTREQYF. The DNA for the CDR3 is TGTGCCAGCAGCGTAAGTGGCTCGACAAGGGAGCAGTACTTC. The chain links TRBV9 to TRBJ2-7, with D uncertain. Trimming removed 1 base at V and 7 bases at J, with 15 bases between. The CDR3 sequence is 14 residues long. Germline V gene data show CDR1 as SGDLS and CDR2 as YYNGEE.

CDR3 bases: TGTGCCAGCAGCCAAGACAGATTCAAGCAGTTCTTC. Translated: CASSQDRFKQFF. The chain joins TRBV14 to TRBJ2-1, with D unclear. With 0 bases removed from V and 11 bases from J, the gap between germline ends came to 8 bases. The CDR3 spans 12 residues. Germline-derived CDR1 and CDR2 are SGHDN and FVKESK.

The chain employs TRBV14 and TRBJ1-2, with D uncertain. The CDR3 is 13 amino acids. Trimming took 6 bases from V and 8 from J, leaving 16 bases between them. Germline V lookup: CDR1 SGHDN, CDR2 FVKESK. CDR3 sequence reads: CASRPSGGRGYTF. The DNA for the CDR3 is TGTGCCAGCAGGCCATCCGGCGGAAGGGGCTACACCTTC.

This clone occurred a few times. V is TRBV4-1 and J is TRBJ1-6; 9 nucleotides match TRBD1. The V segment lost 4 bases and the J segment 10 bases; nucleotides outside the gene matches: 14. The V gene's germline CDR1 is MGHRA and CDR2 YSYEKL. This CDR3 contains 17 residues. The CDR3 sequence: CASSPEESGQGRSPLHF. The CDR3 DNA is TGCGCCAGCAGCCCCGAGGAGTCGGGACAGGGAAGATCACCCCTCCACTTT.

This clone has more than one count but fewer than ten. The chain carries TRBV2 and TRBJ1-4, with 7 bases matching TRBD1. Germline V gene sequence: CDR1 SNHLY, CDR2 FYNNEI. V lost 4 bases to trimming and J lost 10 bases; unmatched junction nucleotides: 3. The CDR3 spans 12 residues. The CDR3 loop reads CASSVEGAKLFF. Written as DNA, the CDR3 is TGTGCCAGCAGTGTTGAGGGGGCAAAACTGTTTTTT.